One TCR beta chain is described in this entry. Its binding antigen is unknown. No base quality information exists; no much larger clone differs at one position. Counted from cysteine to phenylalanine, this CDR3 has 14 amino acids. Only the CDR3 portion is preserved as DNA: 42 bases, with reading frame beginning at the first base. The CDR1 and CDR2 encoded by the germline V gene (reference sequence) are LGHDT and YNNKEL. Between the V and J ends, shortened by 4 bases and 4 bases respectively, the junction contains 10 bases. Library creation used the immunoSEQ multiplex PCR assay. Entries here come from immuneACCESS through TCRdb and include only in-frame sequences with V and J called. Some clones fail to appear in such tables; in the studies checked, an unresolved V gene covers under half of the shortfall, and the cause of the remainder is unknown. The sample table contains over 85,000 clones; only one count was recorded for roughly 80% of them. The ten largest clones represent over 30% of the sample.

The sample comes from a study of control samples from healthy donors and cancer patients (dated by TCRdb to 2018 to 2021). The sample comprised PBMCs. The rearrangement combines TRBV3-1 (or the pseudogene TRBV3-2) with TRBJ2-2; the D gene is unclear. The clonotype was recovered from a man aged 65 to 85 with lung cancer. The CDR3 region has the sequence CASSPTTGTGELFF. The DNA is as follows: TGTGCCAGCAGCCCTACCACGGGCACCGGGGAGCTGTTTTTT.